Sequencing of this TCR beta chain was carried out in a study of T cells in women clearing cervical HPV infection. Study-level information: Controls gave blood once infection was undetectable; cases at lesion identification.

Sequencing was performed with immunoSEQ multiplex PCR; in TCRdb, only in-frame clones are kept and a portion is missing. This sample's clone table lists 45,000 to 55,000 clones. The study's findings and limits: CIN3+ cases had significantly higher TCR repertoire richness than controls, but evenness did not differ.

Comments on this clone: Its target is unknown.

Input material: blood buffy coat. This receptor was identified in a woman between 18 and 69 years old with a cervical HPV16 infection that either progressed to CIN3+ or cleared (not recorded which).

CDR3: CASSLMTGRFNYGYTF. CDR3 bases read: TGTGCCAGCAGTCTTATGACAGGCCGCTTCAACTATGGC. J is TRBJ1-2 and V is TRBV6-2 or TRBV6-3, with D possibly being TRBD1 (6 bases). The CDR3 is cut off 3 residues early in the read; its end comes from the germline J gene. CDR3 size: 16 residues. Germline CDR1 and CDR2: MNHEY and SVGEGT. Deletions cut 5 bases from V and 2 bases from J, with 18 bases between.